This is a list of T cell receptor beta chains from one sample in a study of early T cells in non-severe SARS-CoV-2 infection. TCRdb itself ran the 5' RACE reads through MiXCR, one entry per CDR3 protein. Of tens of thousands of distinct CDR3 sequences in the sample, roughly 5.4% are singletons; the top ten hold about 6.1%. Sequences were derived from whole blood, sampled at baseline. The receptors stem from an adult who was a healthcare worker with PCR-confirmed SARS-CoV-2 infection or an uninfected control (not recorded which). Both conserved end residues are part of each CDR3. The D gene is left open where the match is weak. Clone size is given for some rows only: seen once, a few or many times, or a class if the clone is expanded.

DNA	CDR3	D	V	J	size
TGTGCCAGCAGCCTCATCGAACCTATATCGACAGCCAATGGCTACACCTTC	CASSLIEPISTANGYTF	NA	TRBV7-2	TRBJ1-2	many
TGTGCCAGTAGTGTCACCTATAGCGGGACGGATACGCAGTATTTT	CASSVTYSGTDTQYF	TRBD2	TRBV19	TRBJ2-3	NA
TGTGCCACCAGTGATTCGTTCGGCAGCTACAATGAGCAGTTCTTC	CATSDSFGSYNEQFF	NA	TRBV24-1	TRBJ2-1	many
TGTGCCTGGACGGACAGGGGGGTTTCGTACGAGCAGTACTTC	CAWTDRGVSYEQYF	TRBD1	TRBV30	TRBJ2-7	many
TGCGCCAGCAGTTTGACTAGCGGGAGGGCCACAGGAGAGCTGTTTTTT	CASSLTSGRATGELFF	TRBD2	TRBV5-1	TRBJ2-2	many
TGTGCCAGCATATCAGCGGGAGGGCCTGGAGATACGCAGTATTTT	CASISAGGPGDTQYF	TRBD2	TRBV2	TRBJ2-3	many
TGTGCCAGCAGTACGGGGACAGCATCTGGGGCCAACGTCCTGACTTTC	CASSTGTASGANVLTF	TRBD1	TRBV6-6	TRBJ2-6	many
TGTGCCGCCGGGGCTAGCACAGATACGCAGTATTTT	CAAGASTDTQYF	NA	TRBV28	TRBJ2-3	few
TGTGCCAGCAGCTTAGTGGCGGGAGTTCCCAATGAGCAGTTCTTC	CASSLVAGVPNEQFF	TRBD2	TRBV7-2	TRBJ2-1	few
TGTGCCAGCAGCCGGGACAGGCCATCGAGGGAGACCCAGTACTTC	CASSRDRPSRETQYF	TRBD1	TRBV28	TRBJ2-5	many
TGTGCCAGCAGTGTAGGGGTCACCGGGGAGCTGTTTTTT	CASSVGVTGELFF	NA	TRBV6-2/TRBV6-3	TRBJ2-2	many